The 5 T cell receptor beta chains below all came from one sample that was sequenced in a study of T cell changes during pregnancy in multiple sclerosis. Measured with immunoSEQ multiplex PCR; TCRdb has only the in-frame clones, and not every one. This sample has under 110,000 clones, with 85% to 95% found just once. This sample comprised peripheral blood, obtained after pregnancy. The receptors here all came from a female donor with multiple sclerosis, enrolled in a pregnancy study.

The chain has TRBV18 and TRBJ1-4, with D unresolved. V lost 2 bases and J 5 bases, leaving 12 bases between the germline ends. CDR3 length: 15 residues. CDR1 is KGHSH and CDR2 is LQKENI in the germline V gene. Here the CDR3 reads CASSPIQAENEKLFF. The CDR3 DNA is TGTGCCAGCTCACCAATCCAGGCCGAAAATGAAAAACTGTTTTTT.

This clone was seen just once. This chain joins TRBV7-2 and TRBJ1-2, with a tentative D call TRBD1 (5 bases). Looked up from germline, CDR1 is SGHTA and CDR2 is FQGNSA. V lost 1 base and J lost 7, with 16 bases in between. This CDR3 has 15 amino acids. In DNA form, the CDR3 reads TGTGCCAGCAGCTTAGGGAGGGGAGGTTTCTCTGGCTACACCTTC. Protein sequence: CASSLGRGGFSGYTF.

This chain uses TRBV9 with TRBJ1-3; D not resolved. CDR3 size: 15 residues. Germline lookup yields CDR1 SGDLS and CDR2 YYNGEE. Between the trimmed V and J ends, which lost 0 bases and 4 bases, there was a span of 11 bases. CDR3 bases: TGTGCCAGCAGCGTAGGGGTGGCGGTAGGAAACACCATATATTTT. Its translation is CASSVGVAVGNTIYF. Full variable domain (rest looked up from reference TRBV9 and TRBJ1-3): DSGVTQTPKHLITATGQRVTLRCSPRSGDLSVYWYQQSLDQGLQFLIQYYNGEERAKGNILERFSAQQFPDLHSELNLSSLELGDSALYFCASSVGVAVGNTIYFGEGSWLTVV.

For the CDR3, the DNA is TGCGCCAGCAGCTCGACAGGGGGAAGGGTAGAGACCCAGTACTTC. Translating it yields CASSSTGGRVETQYF. The rearrangement joins TRBV5-1 to TRBJ2-5, with TRBD1 identical over 9 bases. Germline-derived CDR1 and CDR2 are SGHRS and YFSETQ. Germline trimming cut 3 bases from V and 4 bases from J; bases unmatched to any gene: 7. CDR3 length: 15 amino acids.

The chain carries TRBV10-3 and TRBJ2-7; TRBD2 agrees at 9 bases. This CDR3 is 14 amino acids long. The junction had 4 bases not matched to a gene; V was cut back by 4 bases and J by 3 bases. Germline V CDR1 and CDR2: ENHRY, SYGVKD. The chain's CDR3 is CAISVSGGNYEQYF. The CDR3, as DNA: TGTGCCATCAGTGTTAGCGGGGGAAACTACGAGCAGTACTTC.